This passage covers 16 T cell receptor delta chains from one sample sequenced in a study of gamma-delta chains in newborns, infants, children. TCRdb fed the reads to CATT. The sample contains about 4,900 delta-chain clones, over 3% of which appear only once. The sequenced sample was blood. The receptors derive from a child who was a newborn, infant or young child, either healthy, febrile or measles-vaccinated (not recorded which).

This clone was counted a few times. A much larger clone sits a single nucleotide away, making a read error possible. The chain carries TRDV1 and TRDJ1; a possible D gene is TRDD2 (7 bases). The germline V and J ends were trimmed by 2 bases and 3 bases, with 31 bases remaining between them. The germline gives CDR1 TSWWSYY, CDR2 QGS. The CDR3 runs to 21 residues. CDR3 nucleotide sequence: TGTGCTCTTGGGGAATGCTTCCTAGAGGGATATGTGGGCCCGAGGTCCGATAAACTCATCTTT. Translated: CALGECFLEGYVGPRSDKLIF.

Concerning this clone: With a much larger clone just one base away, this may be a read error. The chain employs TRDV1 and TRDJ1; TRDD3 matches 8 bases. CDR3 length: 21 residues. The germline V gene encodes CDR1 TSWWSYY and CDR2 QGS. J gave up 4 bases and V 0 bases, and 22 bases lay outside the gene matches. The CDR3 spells CALGELSYGPYWGVRGDKLIF. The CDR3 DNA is TGTGCTCTTGGGGAACTCTCCTACGGGCCGTACTGGGGGGTACGAGGCGATAAACTCATCTTT.

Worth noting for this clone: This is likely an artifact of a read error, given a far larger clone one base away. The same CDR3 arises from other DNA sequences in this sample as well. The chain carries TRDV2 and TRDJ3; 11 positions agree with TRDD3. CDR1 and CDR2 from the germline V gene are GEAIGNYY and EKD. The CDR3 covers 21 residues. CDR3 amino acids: CACDTVLWGIPSSWDTRQMFF. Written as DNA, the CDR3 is TGTGCCTGTGACACCGTACTCTGGGGGATACCCAGCTCCTGGGACACTCGACAGATGTTTTTC.

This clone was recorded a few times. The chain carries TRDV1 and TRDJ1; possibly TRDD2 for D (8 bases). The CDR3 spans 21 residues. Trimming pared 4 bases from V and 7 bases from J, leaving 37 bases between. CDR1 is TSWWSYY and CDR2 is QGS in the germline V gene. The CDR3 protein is CALGASSYVRDTRGYTSKLIF. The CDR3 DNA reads TGTGCTCTTGGGGCCTCTTCCTACGTGAGGGATACAAGGGGTTACACCAGTAAACTCATCTTT.

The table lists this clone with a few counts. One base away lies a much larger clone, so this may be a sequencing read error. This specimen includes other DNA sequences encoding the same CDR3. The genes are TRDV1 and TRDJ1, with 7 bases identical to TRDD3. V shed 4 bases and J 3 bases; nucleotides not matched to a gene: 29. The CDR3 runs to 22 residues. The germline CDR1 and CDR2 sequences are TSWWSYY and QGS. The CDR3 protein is CALGGAPRFLFVLGDNPDKLIF. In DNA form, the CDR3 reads TGTGCTCTTGGGGGCGCACCGCGATTTCTCTTCGTACTAGGGGATAACCCCGATAAACTCATCTTT.

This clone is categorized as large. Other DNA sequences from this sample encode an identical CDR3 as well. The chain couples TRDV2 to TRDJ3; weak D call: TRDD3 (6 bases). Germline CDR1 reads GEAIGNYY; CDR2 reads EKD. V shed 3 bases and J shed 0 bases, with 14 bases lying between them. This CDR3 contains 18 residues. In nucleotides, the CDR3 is TGTGCCTGTGACCCCGGGGATTTGAGCTCCTGGGACACCCGACAGATGTTTTTC. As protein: CACDPGDLSSWDTRQMFF.

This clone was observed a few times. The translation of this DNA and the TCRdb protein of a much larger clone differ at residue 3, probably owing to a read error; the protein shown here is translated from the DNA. CDR3 bases: TGTGCCCGTGACACCGGGGGATACTGGGACACCCGACAGATGTTTTTC. Translation gives CARDTGGYWDTRQMFF. The chain is built from TRDV2 and TRDJ3; 8 bases align to TRDD3. The CDR3 has 16 residues. CDR1 and CDR2 from the germline V gene are GEAIGNYY and EKD.

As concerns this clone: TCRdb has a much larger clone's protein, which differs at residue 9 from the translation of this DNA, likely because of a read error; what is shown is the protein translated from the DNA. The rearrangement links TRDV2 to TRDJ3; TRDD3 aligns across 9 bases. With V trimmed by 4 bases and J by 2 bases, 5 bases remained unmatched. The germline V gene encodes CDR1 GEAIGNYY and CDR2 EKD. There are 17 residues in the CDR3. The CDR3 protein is CACEYWGSPWDTRQMFF. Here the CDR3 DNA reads TGTGCCTGTGAATACTGGGGGAGCCCCTGGGACACCCGACAGATGTTTTTC.

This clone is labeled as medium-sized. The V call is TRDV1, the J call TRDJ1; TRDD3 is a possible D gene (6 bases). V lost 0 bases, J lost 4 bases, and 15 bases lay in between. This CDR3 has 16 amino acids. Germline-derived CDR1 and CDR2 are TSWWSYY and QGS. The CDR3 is CALGELPYVGYDKLIF. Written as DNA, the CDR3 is TGTGCTCTTGGGGAACTTCCATACGTGGGATACGATAAACTCATCTTT.

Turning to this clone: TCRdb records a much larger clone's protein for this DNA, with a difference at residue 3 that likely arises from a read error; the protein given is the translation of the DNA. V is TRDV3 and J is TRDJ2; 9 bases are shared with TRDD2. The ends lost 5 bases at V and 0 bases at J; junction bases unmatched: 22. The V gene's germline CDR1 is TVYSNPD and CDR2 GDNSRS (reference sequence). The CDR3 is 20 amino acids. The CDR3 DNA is TGTGCCCCGACCCCTTCCTACGAGCGACTGGTCCAAGCTTTGACAGCACAACTCTTCTTT. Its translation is CAPTPSYERLVQALTAQLFF.

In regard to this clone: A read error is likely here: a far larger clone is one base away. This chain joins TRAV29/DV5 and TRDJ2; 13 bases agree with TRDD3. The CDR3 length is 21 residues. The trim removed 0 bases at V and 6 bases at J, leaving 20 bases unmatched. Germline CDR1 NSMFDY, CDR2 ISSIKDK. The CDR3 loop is CAASGIWLLYWGIRRAAQLFF. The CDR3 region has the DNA TGTGCAGCAAGCGGAATTTGGCTGCTCTACTGGGGGATACGGAGGGCAGCACAACTCTTCTTT.

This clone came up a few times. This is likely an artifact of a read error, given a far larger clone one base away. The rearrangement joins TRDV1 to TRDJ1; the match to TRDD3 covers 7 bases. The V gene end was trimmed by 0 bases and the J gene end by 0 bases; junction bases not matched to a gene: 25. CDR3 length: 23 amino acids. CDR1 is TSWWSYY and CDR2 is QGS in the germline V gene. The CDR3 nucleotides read TGTGCTCTTGGGGAACTAGGGGCGTATGCTGGGGGTCCAGAGGTCGTGTACACCGATAAACTCATCTTT. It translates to CALGELGAYAGGPEVVYTDKLIF.

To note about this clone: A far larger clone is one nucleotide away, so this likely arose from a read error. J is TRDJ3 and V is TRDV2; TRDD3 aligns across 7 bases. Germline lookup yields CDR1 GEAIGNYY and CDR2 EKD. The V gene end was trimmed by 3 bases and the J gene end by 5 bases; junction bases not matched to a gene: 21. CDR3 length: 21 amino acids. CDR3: CACDGLSGGLLYDRDTRQMFF. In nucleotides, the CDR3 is TGTGCCTGTGACGGACTTTCTGGGGGGCTCCTGTACGACCGGGACACCCGACAGATGTTTTTC.

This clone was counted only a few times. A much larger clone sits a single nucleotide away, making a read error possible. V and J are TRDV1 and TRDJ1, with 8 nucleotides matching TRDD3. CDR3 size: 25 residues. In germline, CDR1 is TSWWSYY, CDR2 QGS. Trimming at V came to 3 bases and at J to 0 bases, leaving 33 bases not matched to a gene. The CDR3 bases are TGTGCTCTTGGGGACCCGCCCTCCTACACGTACTGGGGGGTACGCGTGGGACCCTACACCGATAAACTCATCTTT. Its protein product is CALGDPPSYTYWGVRVGPYTDKLIF.

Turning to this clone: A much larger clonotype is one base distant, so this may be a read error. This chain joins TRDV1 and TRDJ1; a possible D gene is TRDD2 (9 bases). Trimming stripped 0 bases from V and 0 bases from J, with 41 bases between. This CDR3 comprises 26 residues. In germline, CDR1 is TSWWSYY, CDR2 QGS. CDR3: CALGELWALRPSYLITGGRHTDKLIF. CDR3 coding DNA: TGTGCTCTTGGGGAACTATGGGCCCTGCGGCCTTCCTACCTTATTACTGGGGGCAGGCACACCGATAAACTCATCTTT.

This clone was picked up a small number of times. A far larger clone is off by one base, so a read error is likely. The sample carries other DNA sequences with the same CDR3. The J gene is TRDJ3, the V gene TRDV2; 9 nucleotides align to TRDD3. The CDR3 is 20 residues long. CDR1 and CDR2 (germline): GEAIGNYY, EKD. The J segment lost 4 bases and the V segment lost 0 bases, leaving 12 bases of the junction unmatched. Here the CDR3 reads CACDTGKLGESSWDTRQMFF. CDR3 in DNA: TGTGCCTGTGACACCGGCAAACTGGGGGAGAGCTCATGGGACACCCGACAGATGTTTTTC.